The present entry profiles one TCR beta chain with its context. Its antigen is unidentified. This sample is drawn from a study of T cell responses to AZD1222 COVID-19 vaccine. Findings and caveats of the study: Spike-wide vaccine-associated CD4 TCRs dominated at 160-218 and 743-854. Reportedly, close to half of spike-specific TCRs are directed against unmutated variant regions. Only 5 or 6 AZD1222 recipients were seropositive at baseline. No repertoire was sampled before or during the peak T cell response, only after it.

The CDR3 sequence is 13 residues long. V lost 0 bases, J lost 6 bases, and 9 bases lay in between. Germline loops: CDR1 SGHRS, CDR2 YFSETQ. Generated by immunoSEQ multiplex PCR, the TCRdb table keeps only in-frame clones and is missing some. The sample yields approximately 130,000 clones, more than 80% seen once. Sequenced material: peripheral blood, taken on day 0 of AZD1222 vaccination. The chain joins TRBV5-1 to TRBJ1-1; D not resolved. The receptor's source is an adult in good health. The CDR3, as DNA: TGCGCCAGCAGCTTGGATCCGGGCGCTGAAGCTTTCTTT. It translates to CASSLDPGAEAFF.